This T cell receptor (beta chain) originates from a study of metastatic and nonmetastatic thyroid tumors. On the study more broadly: Repertoires of blood and of tissue (tumor or nodule) from malignant and benign thyroid patients were compared. General study points: When malignant thyroid tumors were compared with benign nodules, TCR beta diversity was reportedly significantly higher in the malignant tumors. This held in both blood and tumor samples.

Using MiXCR, TCRdb reanalyzed the PCR reads. The table has several thousand clones, over 12% seen once. V was clipped by 5 bases and J by 4 bases; unmatched bases: 7. The CDR3 loop spans 14 amino acids. Germline V gene data show CDR1 as GTSNPN and CDR2 as SVGIG (reference sequence). As to this clone: Its specificity is not known.

Patients underwent thyroid surgery, and none had received any treatment before it. The sample was blood. This clonotype originated in a female donor with papillary thyroid cancer or a benign thyroid nodule (not recorded which). Some clones in this sample may be carry-over from other donors' samples. The chain recombines TRBV30 with TRBJ1-1, with 10 bases that match TRBD1. CDR3 bases: TGTGCCTGGGACAGGGACAGGGGCGTCACTGAAGCTTTCTTT. Residues: CAWDRDRGVTEAFF.